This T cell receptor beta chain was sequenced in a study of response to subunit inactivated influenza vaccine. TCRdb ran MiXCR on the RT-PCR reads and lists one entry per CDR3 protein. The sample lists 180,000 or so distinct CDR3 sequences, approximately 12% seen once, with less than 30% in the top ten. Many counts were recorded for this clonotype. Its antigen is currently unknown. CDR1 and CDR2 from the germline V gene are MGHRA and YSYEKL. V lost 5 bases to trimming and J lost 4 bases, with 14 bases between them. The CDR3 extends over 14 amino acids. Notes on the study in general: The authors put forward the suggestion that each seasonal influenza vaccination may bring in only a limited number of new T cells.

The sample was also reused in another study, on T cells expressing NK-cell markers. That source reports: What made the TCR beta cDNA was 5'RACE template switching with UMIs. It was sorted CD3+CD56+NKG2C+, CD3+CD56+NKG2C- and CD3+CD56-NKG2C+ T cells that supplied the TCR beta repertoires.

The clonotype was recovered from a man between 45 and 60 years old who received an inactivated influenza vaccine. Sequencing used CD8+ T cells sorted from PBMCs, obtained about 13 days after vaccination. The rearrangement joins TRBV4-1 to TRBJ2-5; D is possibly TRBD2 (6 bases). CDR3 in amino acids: CASSNRGGPETQYF. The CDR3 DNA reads TGCGCCAGCAGCAACCGCGGAGGGCCAGAGACCCAGTACTTC.